This T cell receptor (beta chain) was obtained from a study of cytomegalovirus exposure and HLA in healthy donors. General study points: The authors enumerated over 150 TCR beta chains as linked to cytomegalovirus. At a 0.05 false discovery rate, a later analysis found 18,000 or so TCR beta sequences to be associated with HLA alleles.

The PCR contained 60 Vbeta and 13 Jbeta primers. The data were produced by immunoSEQ multiplex PCR, yet TCRdb's version contains in-frame clones alone and is incomplete. The data show about 150,000 clones, with roughly 73% seen just once and 1.5% to 2% held by the top ten. The germline V gene encodes CDR1 SGHNT and CDR2 YENEEA. The CDR3 totals 18 residues. V lost 4 bases, J lost 4 bases, and 14 bases stayed unmatched. Of note for this clone: What it recognizes is unknown.

The sequence came from a woman under 30 in good health and CMV-seronegative. Sample: PBMCs. The genes are TRBV11-3 and TRBJ2-3; 10 nucleotides align to TRBD2. CDR3 DNA sequence: TGTGCCAGCAGCTCGATCACCTTAAGGACTAGCGGCCCAGATACGCAGTATTTT. Translating gives CASSSITLRTSGPDTQYF.